This is a list of T cell receptor beta chains from one sample in a study of cytomegalovirus exposure and HLA in healthy donors. Sequencing was performed with immunoSEQ multiplex PCR; in TCRdb, only in-frame clones are kept and a portion is missing. This sample has fewer than 130,000 clones, with approximately 70% found just once. The sequenced material came from PBMCs. These receptors were collected from a middle-aged man in good health and CMV-seropositive. CDR3s include the opening cysteine and the closing phenylalanine or tryptophan. A D gene is named only where the DNA matches it firmly. Clone size, where shown, is once, few, many, or a class for clones that have expanded.

v_call,d_call,cdr3_length,clone_size,j_call,cdr3_aa,cdr3_nt
TRBV10-3,-,16,-,TRBJ2-3,CAITITSVRGSDTQYF,TGTGCCATCACTATAACATCGGTCAGGGGCTCAGATACGCAGTATTTT
TRBV19,TRBD1,15,-,TRBJ1-2,CASSGSDRGYYGYTF,TGTGCCAGTAGTGGATCGGACAGGGGGTACTATGGCTACACCTTC
TRBV5-1,TRBD1,15,-,TRBJ1-1,CASRNRDRGNTEAFF,TGCGCCAGCAGGAACCGGGACAGGGGGAACACTGAAGCTTTCTTT
TRBV27,-,13,-,TRBJ2-3,CASSPLDTDTQYF,TGTGCCAGCAGCCCATTAGACACAGATACGCAGTATTTT
TRBV20-1,-,11,few,TRBJ2-5,CSARRGETQYF,TGCAGTGCTAGGCGAGGAGAGACCCAGTACTTC
TRBV12-5,-,13,-,TRBJ2-5,CASGFPGQETQYF,TGTGCTAGTGGTTTCCCAGGTCAAGAGACCCAGTACTTC
TRBV27,TRBD2,14,-,TRBJ2-1,CASQAGSSYNEQFF,TGTGCCAGCCAAGCGGGGAGCTCCTACAATGAGCAGTTCTTC
TRBV13,-,13,once,TRBJ1-1,CASSSTTWAEAFF,TGTGCCAGCAGCTCAACTACATGGGCTGAAGCTTTCTTT
TRBV5-6,TRBD1,16,few,TRBJ2-1,CASRYLGQGGQGEQFF,TGTGCCAGCAGATACCTCGGACAGGGGGGACAGGGTGAGCAGTTCTTC
TRBV6-1,-,14,-,TRBJ2-7,CASNSGQVPYEQYF,TGTGCCAGCAACTCGGGACAAGTCCCCTACGAGCAGTACTTC
TRBV5-1,-,16,-,TRBJ2-2,CASTRTAGLITGELFF,TGCGCCAGCACCCGGACAGCGGGATTGATTACCGGGGAGCTGTTTTTT
TRBV6-5,-,14,-,TRBJ2-5,CASSYSLGRETQYF,TGTGCCAGCAGTTACTCCCTGGGCCGGGAGACCCAGTACTTC
TRBV27,-,15,-,TRBJ2-5,CASSLYRARQETQYF,TGTGCCAGCAGTTTATACAGAGCCCGACAAGAGACCCAGTACTTC
TRBV11-2,-,13,-,TRBJ2-1,CASTRGSYNEQFF,TGTGCCAGCACCCGGGGCTCCTACAATGAGCAGTTCTTC
TRBV11-1,TRBD2,15,-,TRBJ2-1,CASSLREFSYNEQFF,TGTGCCAGCAGCTTGCGGGAGTTCTCCTACAATGAGCAGTTCTTC
TRBV5-6,-,15,-,TRBJ1-3,CASSLTGRFGNTIYF,TGTGCCAGCAGCCTAACGGGGAGATTTGGTAACACCATATATTTT
TRBV4-1,-,15,once,TRBJ1-2,CASSQDGWGNYGYTF,TGCGCCAGCAGCCAAGACGGGTGGGGCAACTATGGCTACACCTTC
TRBV5-1,TRBD1,14,-,TRBJ2-1,CASMAGTGYNEQFF,TGCGCCAGCATGGCCGGGACAGGGTACAATGAGCAGTTCTTC
TRBV5-4,-,16,-,TRBJ1-1,CASSFDVGVTGTEAFF,TGTGCCAGCAGCTTCGATGTTGGGGTGACAGGAACTGAAGCTTTCTTT
TRBV28,TRBD1,17,-,TRBJ1-2,CASNGPGQGVTNYGYTF,TGTGCCAGCAACGGCCCGGGACAGGGGGTCACAAACTATGGCTACACCTTC
TRBV14,TRBD1,17,-,TRBJ2-2,CASSDQGTGLATGELFF,TGTGCCAGCAGCGATCAAGGGACAGGGTTGGCCACCGGGGAGCTGTTTTTT
TRBV15,-,14,-,TRBJ2-6,CATSRAGGIRVLTF,TGTGCCACCAGCAGAGCGGGTGGGATCAGGGTCTTGACTTTC
TRBV27,TRBD2,14,-,TRBJ2-5,CASSFTSGRGTQYF,TGTGCCAGCAGTTTTACCAGCGGGAGGGGGACCCAGTACTTC
TRBV9,TRBD2,16,-,TRBJ2-1,CASSTSRTSGGGEQFF,TGTGCCAGCAGTACTAGTCGGACTAGCGGGGGGGGAGAGCAGTTCTTC
TRBV27,TRBD1,14,-,TRBJ2-7,CASSLRQGTHEQYF,TGTGCCAGCAGTCTGCGACAGGGGACCCACGAGCAGTACTTC
TRBV25-1,-,16,-,TRBJ2-6,CASSESADSGANVLTF,TGTGCCAGCAGTGAATCGGCGGATTCTGGGGCCAACGTCCTGACTTTC
TRBV4-3,TRBD1,15,-,TRBJ2-4,CASSRGQGDKNIQYF,TGCGCCAGCAGTCGGGGACAGGGCGACAAAAACATTCAGTACTTC
TRBV4-3,-,16,few,TRBJ2-6,CASSQDMFSGANVLTF,TGCGCCAGCAGCCAAGATATGTTCTCTGGGGCCAACGTCCTGACTTTC
TRBV18,TRBD2,17,-,TRBJ2-1,CASSPFRPAGGPDEQFF,TGTGCCAGCTCACCATTCCGGCCAGCGGGAGGGCCCGATGAGCAGTTCTTC
TRBV28,-,16,-,TRBJ2-3,CASTPLGLTSTDTQYF,TGTGCCAGCACACCACTAGGGCTGACGAGTACAGATACGCAGTATTTT
TRBV5-1,TRBD1,13,-,TRBJ1-2,CASSLEGADGYTF,TGCGCCAGCAGCTTGGAGGGGGCCGATGGCTACACCTTC
TRBV6-5,-,15,few,TRBJ2-7,CASSLGPRGNNEQYF,TGTGCCAGCAGTTTGGGACCCCGGGGGAATAACGAGCAGTACTTC
TRBV27,-,13,few,TRBJ2-5,CASSPRKGETQYF,TGTGCCAGCAGTCCGCGAAAGGGGGAGACCCAGTACTTC
TRBV27,-,16,-,TRBJ1-1,CASSRREAFENTEAFF,TGTGCCAGCAGCCGCCGGGAAGCCTTTGAGAACACTGAAGCTTTCTTT
TRBV18,TRBD1,14,-,TRBJ1-5,CASSPGTGNQPQHF,TGTGCCAGCTCACCGGGGACAGGCAATCAGCCCCAGCATTTT
TRBV30,TRBD2,15,-,TRBJ2-7,CAWSSWGGRSYEQYF,TGTGCCTGGAGTTCTTGGGGCGGGAGATCCTACGAGCAGTACTTC
TRBV19,TRBD1,15,-,TRBJ2-1,CASTSGTGGRDEQFF,TGTGCCAGTACTTCCGGGACAGGGGGCAGGGATGAGCAGTTCTTC